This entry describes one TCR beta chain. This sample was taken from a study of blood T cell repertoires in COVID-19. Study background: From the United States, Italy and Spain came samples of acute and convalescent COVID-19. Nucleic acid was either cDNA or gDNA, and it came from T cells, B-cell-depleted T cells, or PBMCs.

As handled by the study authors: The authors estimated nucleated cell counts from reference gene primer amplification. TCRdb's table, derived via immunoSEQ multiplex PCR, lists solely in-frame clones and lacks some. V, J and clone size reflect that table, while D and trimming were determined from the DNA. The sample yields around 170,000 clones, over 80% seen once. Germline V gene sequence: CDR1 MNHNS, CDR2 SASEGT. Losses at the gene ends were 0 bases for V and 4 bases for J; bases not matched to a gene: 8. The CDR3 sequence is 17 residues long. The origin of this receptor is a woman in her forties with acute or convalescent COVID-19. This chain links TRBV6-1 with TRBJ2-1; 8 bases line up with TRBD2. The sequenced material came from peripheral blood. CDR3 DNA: TGTGCCAGCAGTGAAGCGCGGTTAGCGGGACCGTACAATGAGCAGTTCTTC. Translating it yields CASSEARLAGPYNEQFF.